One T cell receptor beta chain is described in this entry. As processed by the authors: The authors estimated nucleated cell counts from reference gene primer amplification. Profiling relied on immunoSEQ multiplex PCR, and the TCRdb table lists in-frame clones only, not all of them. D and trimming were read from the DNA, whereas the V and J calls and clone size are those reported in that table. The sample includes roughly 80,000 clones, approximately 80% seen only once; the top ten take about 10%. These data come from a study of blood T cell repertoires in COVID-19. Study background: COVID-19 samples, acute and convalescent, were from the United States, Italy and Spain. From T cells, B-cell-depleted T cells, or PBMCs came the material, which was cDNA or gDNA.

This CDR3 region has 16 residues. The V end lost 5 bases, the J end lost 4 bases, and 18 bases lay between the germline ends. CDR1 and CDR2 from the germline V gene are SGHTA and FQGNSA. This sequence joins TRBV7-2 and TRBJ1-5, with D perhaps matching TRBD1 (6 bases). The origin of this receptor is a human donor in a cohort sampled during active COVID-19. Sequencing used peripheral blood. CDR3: CASSTTGRSWNQPQHF. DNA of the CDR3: TGTGCCAGCAGCACAACAGGGAGAAGTTGGAATCAGCCCCAGCATTTT.